This T cell receptor (beta chain) derives from a study of cytomegalovirus exposure and HLA in healthy donors. From germline, CDR1 is MGHRA and CDR2 YSYEKL. CDR3 size: 13 residues. Trimming stripped 5 bases from V and 3 bases from J, with 9 bases between. To note about this clone: The antigen remains undetermined.

The PCR used 60 Vbeta and 13 Jbeta primers. Per the authors' pipeline: In a later analysis, 80 million to 100 million unique TCR beta chains included roughly 11 million shared by two or more donors. Produced via immunoSEQ multiplex PCR; TCRdb's table is partial and in-frame only. The V and J calls and clone size were taken over from that table, and D and trimming were inferred from the DNA. The table shows more than 85,000 clones, with roughly three quarters occurring only once. Findings and limits, study-wide: In a later analysis, productive TCRs from donors in an Asian-associated ancestry cluster reportedly carried fewer N-insertions than the cohort mean. TCR beta V segments were, for the most part, productive about 87% or about 30% of the time in an earlier analysis. Because they were indistinguishable, some V segments, including TRBV6-2 and TRBV6-3, were excluded.

This clonotype was obtained from a male donor in good health and CMV-seronegative. Sequenced: PBMCs. The rearrangement links TRBV4-1 to TRBJ2-3; D not resolved. In nucleotides, the CDR3 is TGCGCCAGCAGCACCCCAGGTACAGATACGCAGTATTTT. It encodes CASSTPGTDTQYF.